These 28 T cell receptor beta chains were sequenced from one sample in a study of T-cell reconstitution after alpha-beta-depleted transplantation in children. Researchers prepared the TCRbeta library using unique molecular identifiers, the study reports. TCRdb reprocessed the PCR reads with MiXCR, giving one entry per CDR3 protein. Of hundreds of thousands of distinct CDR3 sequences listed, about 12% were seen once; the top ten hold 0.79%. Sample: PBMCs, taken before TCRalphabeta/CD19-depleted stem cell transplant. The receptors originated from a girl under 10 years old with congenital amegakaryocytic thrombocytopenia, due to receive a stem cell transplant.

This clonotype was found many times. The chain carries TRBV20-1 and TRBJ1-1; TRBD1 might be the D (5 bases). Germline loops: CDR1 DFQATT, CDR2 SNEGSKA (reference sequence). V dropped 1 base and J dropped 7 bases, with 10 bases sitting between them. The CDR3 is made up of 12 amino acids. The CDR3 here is CSARGTYYEAFF. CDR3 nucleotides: TGCAGTGCTAGAGGGACATACTATGAAGCTTTCTTT.

The DNA for the CDR3 is TGCGCCAGCAGCCCAAGGGGGGACAACTCCTACGAGCAGTACTTC. Translating it yields CASSPRGDNSYEQYF. The chain is built from TRBV5-1 and TRBJ2-7; D may correspond to TRBD1 or TRBD2 (6 bases each). The CDR3 is made up of 15 amino acids. V was clipped by 4 bases and J by 0 bases, with 14 bases between them. Germline V gene data show CDR1 as SGHRS and CDR2 as YFSETQ.

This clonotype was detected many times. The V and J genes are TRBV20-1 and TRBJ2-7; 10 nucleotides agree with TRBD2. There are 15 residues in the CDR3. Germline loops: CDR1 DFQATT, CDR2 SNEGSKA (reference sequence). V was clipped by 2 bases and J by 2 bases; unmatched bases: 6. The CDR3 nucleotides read TGCAGTGCTAGACCCAGGACTAGCGGCCCCTACGAGCAGTACTTC. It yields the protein CSARPRTSGPYEQYF.

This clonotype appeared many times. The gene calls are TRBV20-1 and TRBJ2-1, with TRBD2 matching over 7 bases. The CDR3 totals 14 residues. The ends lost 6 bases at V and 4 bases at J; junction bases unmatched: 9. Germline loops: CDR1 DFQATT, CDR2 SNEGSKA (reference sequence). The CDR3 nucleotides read TGCAGTGCCCTGGGCGGGAGAGTTTACAATGAGCAGTTCTTC. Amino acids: CSALGGRVYNEQFF.

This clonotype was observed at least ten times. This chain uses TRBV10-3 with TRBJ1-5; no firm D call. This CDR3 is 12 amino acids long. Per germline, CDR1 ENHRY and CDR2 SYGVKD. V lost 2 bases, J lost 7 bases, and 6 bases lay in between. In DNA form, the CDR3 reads TGTGCCATCAGTGAGCCGGACCAGCCCCAGCATTTT. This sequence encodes CAISEPDQPQHF.

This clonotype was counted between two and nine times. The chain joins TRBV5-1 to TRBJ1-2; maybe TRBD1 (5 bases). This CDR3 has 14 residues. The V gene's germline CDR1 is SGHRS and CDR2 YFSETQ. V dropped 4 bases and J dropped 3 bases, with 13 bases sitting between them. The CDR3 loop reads CASSPTVKYYGYTF. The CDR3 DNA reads TGCGCCAGCAGCCCGACAGTAAAGTACTATGGCTACACCTTC.

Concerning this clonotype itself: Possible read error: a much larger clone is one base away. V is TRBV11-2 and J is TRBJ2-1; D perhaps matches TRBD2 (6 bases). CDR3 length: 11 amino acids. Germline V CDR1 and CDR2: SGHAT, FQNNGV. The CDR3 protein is CASVDYNEQSF. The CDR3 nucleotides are TGTGCCAGCGTGGACTACAATGAGCAGTCCTTC.

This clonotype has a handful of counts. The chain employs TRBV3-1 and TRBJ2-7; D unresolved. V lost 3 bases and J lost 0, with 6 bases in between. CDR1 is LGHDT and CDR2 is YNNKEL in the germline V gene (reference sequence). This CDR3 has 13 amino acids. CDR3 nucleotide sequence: TGTGCCAGCAGCCAGTTTGTCTCCTACGAGCAGTACTTC. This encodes CASSQFVSYEQYF.

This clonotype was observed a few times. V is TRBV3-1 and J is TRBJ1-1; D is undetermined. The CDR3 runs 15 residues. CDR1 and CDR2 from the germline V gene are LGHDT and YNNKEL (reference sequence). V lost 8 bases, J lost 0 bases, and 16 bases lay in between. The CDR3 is CASAESGSMNTEAFF. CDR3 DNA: TGTGCCAGCGCGGAGTCTGGGTCGATGAACACTGAAGCTTTCTTT. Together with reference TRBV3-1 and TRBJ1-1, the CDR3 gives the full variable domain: DTAVSQTPKYLVTQMGNDKSIKCEQNLGHDTMYWYKQDSKKFLKIMFSYNNKELIINETVPNRFSPKSPDKAHLNLHINSLELGDSAVYFCASAESGSMNTEAFFGQGTRLTVV.

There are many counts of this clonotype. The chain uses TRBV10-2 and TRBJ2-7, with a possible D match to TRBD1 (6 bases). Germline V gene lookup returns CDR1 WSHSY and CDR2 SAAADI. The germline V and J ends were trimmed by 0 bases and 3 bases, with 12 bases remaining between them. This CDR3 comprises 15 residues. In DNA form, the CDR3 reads TGCGCCAGCAGTGAGTCAGGGGGTAGGGGCTACGAGCAGTACTTC. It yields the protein CASSESGGRGYEQYF.

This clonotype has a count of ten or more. This CDR3 reads CASSGWNLGANVLTF. CDR3 in DNA: TGTGCCAGCAGTGGTTGGAACCTTGGGGCCAACGTCCTGACTTTC. This chain uses TRBV12-3 or TRBV12-4 with TRBJ2-6, with D unclear. V lost 5 bases, J lost 3 bases, and 11 bases lay in between. This CDR3 spans 15 amino acids.

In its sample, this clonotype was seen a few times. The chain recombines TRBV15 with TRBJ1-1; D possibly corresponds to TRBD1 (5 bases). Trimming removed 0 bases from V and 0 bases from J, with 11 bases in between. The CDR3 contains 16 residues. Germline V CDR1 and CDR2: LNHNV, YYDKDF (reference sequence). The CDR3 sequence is CATSRDKGMMNTEAFF. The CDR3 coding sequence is TGTGCCACCAGCAGAGATAAGGGGATGATGAACACTGAAGCTTTCTTT.

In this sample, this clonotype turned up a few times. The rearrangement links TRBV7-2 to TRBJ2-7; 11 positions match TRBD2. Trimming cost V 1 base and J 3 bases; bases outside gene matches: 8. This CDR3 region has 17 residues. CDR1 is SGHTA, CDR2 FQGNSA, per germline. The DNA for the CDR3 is TGTGCCAGCAGCTTAGGAGGATTAGCGGGAGGGCTCTACGAGCAGTACTTC. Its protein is CASSLGGLAGGLYEQYF.

CDR3 amino acids: CSARDWEKNTGELFF. CDR3 in DNA: TGCAGTGCTAGAGATTGGGAAAAGAACACCGGGGAGCTGTTTTTT. The V and J genes are TRBV20-1 and TRBJ2-2; no definite D call. The CDR3 runs to 15 residues. V was trimmed by 0 bases and J by 1 base, leaving 9 bases between them. CDR1 and CDR2 (germline): DFQATT, SNEGSKA (reference sequence).

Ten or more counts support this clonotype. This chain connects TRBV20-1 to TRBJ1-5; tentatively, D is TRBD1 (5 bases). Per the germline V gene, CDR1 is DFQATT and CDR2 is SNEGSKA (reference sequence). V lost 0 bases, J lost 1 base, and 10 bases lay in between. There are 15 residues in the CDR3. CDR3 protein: CSARETVRSNQPQHF. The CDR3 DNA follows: TGCAGTGCTAGAGAGACAGTCCGAAGCAATCAGCCCCAGCATTTT.

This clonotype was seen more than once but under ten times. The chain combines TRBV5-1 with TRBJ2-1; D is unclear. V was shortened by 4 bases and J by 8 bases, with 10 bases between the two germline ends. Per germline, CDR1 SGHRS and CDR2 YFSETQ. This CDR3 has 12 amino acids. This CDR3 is CASSLNEDEQFF. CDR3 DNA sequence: TGCGCCAGCAGCCTCAACGAGGATGAGCAGTTCTTC.

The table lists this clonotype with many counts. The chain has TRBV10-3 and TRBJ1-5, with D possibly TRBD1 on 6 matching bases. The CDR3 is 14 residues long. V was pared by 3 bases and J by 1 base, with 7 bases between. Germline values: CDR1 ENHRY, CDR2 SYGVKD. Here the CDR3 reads CAISETGSNQPQHF. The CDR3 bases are TGTGCCATCAGTGAAACAGGGAGCAATCAGCCCCAGCATTTT.

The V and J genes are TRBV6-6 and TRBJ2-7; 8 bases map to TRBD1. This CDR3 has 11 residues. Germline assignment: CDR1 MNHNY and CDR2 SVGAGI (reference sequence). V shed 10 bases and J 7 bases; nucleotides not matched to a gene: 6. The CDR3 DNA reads TGTGCCACCTCGACAGGGGAAGAGCAGTACTTC. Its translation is CATSTGEEQYF.

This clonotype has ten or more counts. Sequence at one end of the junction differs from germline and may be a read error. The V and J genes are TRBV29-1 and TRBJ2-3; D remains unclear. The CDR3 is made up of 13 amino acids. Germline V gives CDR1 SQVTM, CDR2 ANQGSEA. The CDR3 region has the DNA TGCAGCGTAGAAGAGGATTTGGTGGTTACGCAGTATTTT. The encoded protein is CSVEEDLVVTQYF.

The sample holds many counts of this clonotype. The DNA for the CDR3 is TGTGCCAGCAGTGAAGGCTCCGAAAATCAGCCCCAGCATTTT. Protein: CASSEGSENQPQHF. The rearrangement links TRBV25-1 to TRBJ1-5; no definite D call. V was cut by 2 bases and J by 4 bases, with 9 bases left in between. Germline values: CDR1 MGHDK, CDR2 SYGVNS. This CDR3 is 14 amino acids long.

CDR3 region: CSARDVIRLNEKLFF. CDR3 nucleotides: TGCAGTGCTAGAGATGTGATCAGACTCAATGAAAAACTGTTTTTT. The rearrangement links TRBV20-1 to TRBJ1-4, with D unclear. This CDR3 is 15 amino acids long. V gave up 0 bases and J gave up 5 bases, with 13 bases separating them. Germline CDR1 DFQATT, CDR2 SNEGSKA (reference sequence).

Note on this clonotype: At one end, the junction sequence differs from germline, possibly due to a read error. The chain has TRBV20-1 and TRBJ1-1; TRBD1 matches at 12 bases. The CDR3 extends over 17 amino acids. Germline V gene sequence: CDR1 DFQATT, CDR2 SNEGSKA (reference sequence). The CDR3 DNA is TGCTGTGCCAGGGCATTGGGGACAGGGGGCGTTGGCACTGAAGCTTTCTTT. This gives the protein CCARALGTGGVGTEAFF.

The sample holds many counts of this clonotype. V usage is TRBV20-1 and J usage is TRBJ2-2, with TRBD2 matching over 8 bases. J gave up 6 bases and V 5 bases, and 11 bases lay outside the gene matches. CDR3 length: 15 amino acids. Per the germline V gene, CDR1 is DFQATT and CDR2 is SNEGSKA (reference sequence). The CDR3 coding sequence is TGCAGTGCTGGGGGGGCGCGGGAGGCCTCCGGGGAGCTGTTTTTT. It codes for CSAGGAREASGELFF.

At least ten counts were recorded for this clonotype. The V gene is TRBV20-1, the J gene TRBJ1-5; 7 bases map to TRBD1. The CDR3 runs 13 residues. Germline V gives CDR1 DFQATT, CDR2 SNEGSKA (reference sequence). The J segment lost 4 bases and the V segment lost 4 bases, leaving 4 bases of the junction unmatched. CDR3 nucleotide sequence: TGCAGTGCTAACCGGGACAGAAATCAGCCCCAGCATTTT. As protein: CSANRDRNQPQHF.

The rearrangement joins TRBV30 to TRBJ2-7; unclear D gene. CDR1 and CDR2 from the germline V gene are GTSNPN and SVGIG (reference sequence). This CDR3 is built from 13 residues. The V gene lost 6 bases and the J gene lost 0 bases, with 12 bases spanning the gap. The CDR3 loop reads CACKTPSSYEQYF. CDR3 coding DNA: TGTGCCTGTAAGACGCCGAGCTCCTACGAGCAGTACTTC.

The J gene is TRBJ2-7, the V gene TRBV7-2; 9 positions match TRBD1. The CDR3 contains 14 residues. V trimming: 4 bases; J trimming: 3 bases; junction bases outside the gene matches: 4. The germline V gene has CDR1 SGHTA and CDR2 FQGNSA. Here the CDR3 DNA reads TGTGCCAGCAGCTCAAGACAGGGGGACTACGAGCAGTACTTC. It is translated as CASSSRQGDYEQYF.

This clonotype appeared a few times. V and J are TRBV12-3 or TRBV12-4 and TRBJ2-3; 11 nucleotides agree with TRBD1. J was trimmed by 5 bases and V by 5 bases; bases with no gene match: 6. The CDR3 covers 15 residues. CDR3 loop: CASSTSGTGGDTQYF. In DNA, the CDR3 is TGTGCCAGCAGTACCTCCGGGACAGGGGGAGATACGCAGTATTTT.

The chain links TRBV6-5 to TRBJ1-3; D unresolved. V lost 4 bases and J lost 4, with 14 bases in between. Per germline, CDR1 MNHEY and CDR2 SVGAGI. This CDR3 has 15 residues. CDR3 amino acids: CASSSPQVSGNTIYF. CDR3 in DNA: TGTGCCAGCAGTTCCCCCCAGGTATCCGGAAACACCATATATTTT.